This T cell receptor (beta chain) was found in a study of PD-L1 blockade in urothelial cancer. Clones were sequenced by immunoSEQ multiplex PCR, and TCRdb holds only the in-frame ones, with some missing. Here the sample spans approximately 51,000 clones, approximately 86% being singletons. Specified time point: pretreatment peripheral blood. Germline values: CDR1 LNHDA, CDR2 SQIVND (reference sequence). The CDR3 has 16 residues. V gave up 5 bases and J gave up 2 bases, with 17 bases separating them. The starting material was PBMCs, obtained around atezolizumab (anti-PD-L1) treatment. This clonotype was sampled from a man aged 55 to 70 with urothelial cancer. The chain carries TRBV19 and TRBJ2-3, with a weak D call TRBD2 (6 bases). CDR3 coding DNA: TGTGCCAGTAGTCCGCGCCCGGACTACCTCACAGATACGCAGTATTTT. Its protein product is CASSPRPDYLTDTQYF.